The next 14 T cell receptor beta chains were all read from a single sample in a study of cytomegalovirus exposure and HLA in healthy donors. The repertoire was sequenced with immunoSEQ multiplex PCR; TCRdb's copy has only in-frame clones and lacks some. The table records approximately 120,000 clones, 75% to 90% of them present only once. The sample consisted of PBMCs. These receptors came from a woman between 18 and 29 years old in good health and CMV-seronegative.

The chain joins TRBV5-8 to TRBJ2-7, with 8 bases matching TRBD1. Trimming removed 4 bases from V and 5 bases from J; junction bases left unmatched: 8. This CDR3 has 14 amino acids. Germline CDR1 is SGHTS and CDR2 is YDEGEE. The CDR3 loop reads CASSRGQGVDEQYV. In DNA, the CDR3 is TGTGCCAGCAGCAGAGGACAGGGCGTCGACGAGCAGTACGTC.

The chain carries TRBV30 and TRBJ2-5; 7 bases are a match to TRBD1. Germline CDR1 is GTSNPN and CDR2 is SVGIG (reference sequence). The CDR3 spans 15 residues. The ends lost 4 bases at V and 4 bases at J; junction bases unmatched: 12. CDR3 sequence reads: CAWKPGTAIGETQYF. DNA for the CDR3: TGTGCCTGGAAACCCGGGACAGCGATTGGAGAGACCCAGTACTTC.

The chain is built from TRBV6-5 and TRBJ1-1, with D perhaps TRBD1 (6 bases). The germline CDR1 and CDR2 sequences are MNHEY and SVGAGI. The CDR3 runs to 13 residues. Trimming left V 6 bases short and J 10 bases short, with 18 bases between. CDR3 loop: CASRQGTSPGAFF. The CDR3 nucleotides are TGTGCCAGCAGACAGGGAACTTCACCTGGAGCTTTCTTT.

The J gene is TRBJ2-5, the V gene TRBV7-2; 7 bases align to TRBD2. V shed 1 base, J shed 5 bases, and the junction held 16 bases outside the gene matches. This CDR3 has 18 residues. From germline, CDR1 is SGHTA and CDR2 FQGNSA. CDR3 DNA: TGTGCCAGCAGCTTAGTCGGTACGGGAGGTAGTGCGCTTGAGACCCAGTACTTC. This gives the protein CASSLVGTGGSALETQYF.

The chain combines TRBV7-8 with TRBJ2-2, with a possible D match to TRBD2 (6 bases). Trimming cost V 1 base and J 5 bases, with 8 bases left between them. This CDR3 has 14 residues. Germline V gene data show CDR1 as SGHVS and CDR2 as FQNEAQ. CDR3 protein: CASSLDRGTGELFF. The CDR3 DNA is TGTGCCAGCAGCTTAGATCGGGGGACCGGGGAGCTGTTTTTT.

This chain connects TRBV30 to TRBJ1-1; D not resolved. The length of the CDR3 is 12 residues. Looked up from germline, CDR1 is GTSNPN and CDR2 is SVGIG (reference sequence). Trimming left V 3 bases short and J 4 bases short, with 9 bases between. CDR3 sequence (DNA): TGTGCCTGGAGCCCCCAGTCCACTGAAGCTTTCTTT. It encodes CAWSPQSTEAFF.

This chain links TRBV19 with TRBJ1-5; D ambiguous. This CDR3 has 14 amino acids. Trimming cost V 0 bases and J 6 bases, with 9 bases left between them. Germline CDR1 reads LNHDA; CDR2 reads SQIVND (reference sequence). The CDR3 region has the DNA TGTGCCAGTAGTATAGATCCGGGGAGTCAGCCCCAGCATTTT. Residues: CASSIDPGSQPQHF.

This chain links TRBV19 with TRBJ2-1; D remains ambiguous. The germline CDR1 and CDR2 sequences are LNHDA and SQIVND (reference sequence). This CDR3 region has 12 residues. Trimming stripped 4 bases from V and 4 bases from J, with 5 bases between. CDR3: CASSTQYNEQFF. The CDR3 nucleotides are TGTGCCAGTAGTACGCAGTACAATGAGCAGTTCTTC.

The chain employs TRBV29-1 and TRBJ1-5, with D possibly TRBD1 on 5 matching bases. V was shortened by 8 bases and J by 4 bases, with 21 bases between the two germline ends. The germline V gene encodes CDR1 SQVTM and CDR2 ANQGSEA. The CDR3 loop spans 15 amino acids. CDR3 sequence: CSPYSRGIGNQPQHF. The CDR3 region has the DNA TGCAGCCCGTACTCTAGGGGAATCGGAAATCAGCCCCAGCATTTT.

This clone was counted once. V and J are TRBV5-1 and TRBJ2-3; 11 positions agree with TRBD2. Per the germline V gene, CDR1 is SGHRS and CDR2 is YFSETQ. The length of the CDR3 is 18 residues. Trimming cost V 0 bases and J 1 base; bases outside gene matches: 7. CDR3 sequence: CASSLERGLAEGTDTQYF. DNA of the CDR3: TGCGCCAGCAGCTTGGAGAGGGGACTAGCGGAAGGCACAGATACGCAGTATTTT. Supplemented by reference TRBV5-1 and TRBJ2-3, the full variable domain reads KAGVTQTPRYLIKTRGQQVTLSCSPISGHRSVSWYQQTPGQGLQFLFEYFSETQRNKGNFPGRFSGRQFSNSRSEMNVSTLELGDSALYLCASSLERGLAEGTDTQYFGPGTRLTVL.

This chain links TRBV6-5 with TRBJ2-1; no firm D call. The CDR3 is made up of 14 amino acids. From germline, CDR1 is MNHEY and CDR2 SVGAGI. V lost 5 bases to trimming and J lost 0 bases, with 8 bases between them. The CDR3 DNA sequence: TGTGCCAGCAGTGCGGTGAGCTCCTACAATGAGCAGTTCTTC. It translates to CASSAVSSYNEQFF.

The chain combines TRBV4-2 with TRBJ2-1; 9 bases line up with TRBD2. This CDR3 is built from 17 residues. Germline lookup yields CDR1 LGHNA and CDR2 YNFKEQ. V lost 0 bases and J lost 7; bases outside the gene matches: 10. This CDR3 is CASSQDLTSGGRNEQFF. The DNA for the CDR3 is TGTGCCAGCAGCCAAGATCTTACGAGCGGGGGGAGGAATGAGCAGTTCTTC.

This sequence joins TRBV11-3 and TRBJ2-2; a weak D match, TRBD1 (5 bases). In germline, CDR1 is SGHNT, CDR2 YENEEA. V was pared by 2 bases and J by 3 bases, with 16 bases between. The CDR3 totals 17 residues. The CDR3 region is CASSLTTAHRDTGELFF. The DNA of the CDR3 is TGTGCCAGCAGCTTAACGACAGCCCATCGGGACACCGGGGAGCTGTTTTTT.

In this sample, this clone turned up once. The chain couples TRBV5-4 to TRBJ1-4; 11 bases align to TRBD1. The CDR3 is 13 residues long. With V trimmed by 10 bases and J by 4 bases, 3 bases remained unmatched. Germline values: CDR1 SGHNT, CDR2 YYREEE (reference sequence). CDR3 nucleotide sequence: TGTGCCTGGGGACAGGGGGGTAATGAAAAACTGTTTTTT. Translation gives CAWGQGGNEKLFF. The full variable domain, rest sourced from reference TRBV5-4 and TRBJ1-4, is ETGVTQSPTHLIKTRGQQVTLRCSSQSGHNTVSWYQQALGQGPQFIFQYYREEENGRGNFPPRFSGLQFPNYSSELNVNALELDDSALYLCAWGQGGNEKLFFGSGTQLSVL.